These 15 T cell receptor beta chains came from one sample sequenced in a study of human T cells and chemical hapten exposure. Noted time point: healthy volunteer bleed at 6 weeks. Extraction of total RNA was performed on unfractionated whole blood. TCRdb independently ran MiXCR on the RACE reads; one entry per CDR3 protein. The sample lists 65,000 or so distinct CDR3 sequences, around 6.1% seen once, with about 3.4% in the top ten. Sequencing input: whole blood. All receptors derive from a female donor in good health. Some clones in this sample may be carry-over from other donors' samples.

There are many counts of this clonotype. The genes are TRBV18 and TRBJ2-3; 9 positions agree with TRBD1. CDR1 is KGHSH and CDR2 is LQKENI in the germline V gene. The CDR3 contains 15 residues. With 6 bases clipped from V and 3 bases from J, the junction kept 7 bases outside the gene matches. The CDR3 region has the DNA TGTGCCAGCTCCTCGGGACAGGGCAAAACAGATACGCAGTATTTT. It specifies CASSSGQGKTDTQYF.

A few counts support this clonotype. The rearrangement uses TRBV20-1 and TRBJ2-3; possible D gene TRBD2, 5 bases. The length of the CDR3 is 14 residues. The germline gives CDR1 DFQATT, CDR2 SNEGSKA (reference sequence). V lost 1 base to trimming and J lost 1 base, with 9 bases between them. CDR3 coding DNA: TGCAGTGCTAGAGCCGGCGGGCGCACAGATACGCAGTATTTT. This sequence encodes CSARAGGRTDTQYF.

The rearrangement links TRBV12-3 or TRBV12-4 to TRBJ2-3, with TRBD1 identical over 11 bases. The CDR3 is 17 amino acids. V trimming: 3 bases; J trimming: 5 bases; junction bases outside the gene matches: 10. CDR3 loop: CASSFGTGGAQEDTQYF. In nucleotides, the CDR3 is TGTGCCAGCAGTTTTGGGACAGGGGGGGCCCAGGAAGATACGCAGTATTTT.

This clonotype was counted only a few times. This chain connects TRBV27 to TRBJ1-1; possible D gene TRBD1, 6 bases. V shed 5 bases and J shed 4 bases, with 14 bases lying between them. CDR3 length: 14 amino acids. Per germline, CDR1 MNHEY and CDR2 SMNVEV (reference sequence). For the CDR3, the DNA is TGTGCCAGCAGTCTCCACAGGGAACGCACTGAAGCTTTCTTT. Its protein is CASSLHRERTEAFF.

In this sample, this clonotype turned up a few times. The chain uses TRBV5-1 and TRBJ2-1, with TRBD2 matching over 10 bases. From germline, CDR1 is SGHRS and CDR2 YFSETQ. Trimming removed 3 bases from V and 16 bases from J; junction bases left unmatched: 10. This CDR3 has 13 residues. CDR3 residues: CASSWQAGGPQFF. The CDR3 DNA sequence: TGCGCCAGCAGCTGGCAAGCGGGAGGGCCACAATTCTTC.

This clonotype was observed a handful of times. The chain combines TRBV12-3 or TRBV12-4 with TRBJ1-2; 10 bases match TRBD1. The CDR3 is 13 residues long. V lost 7 bases, J lost 7 bases, and 6 bases stayed unmatched. Here the CDR3 DNA reads TGTGCCAGCACCCTGGGACAGGGGCTTGGCTACACCTTC. Translating gives CASTLGQGLGYTF.

This clonotype was seen many times. The rearrangement joins TRBV5-5 to TRBJ1-2; 9 bases map to TRBD1. V dropped 4 bases and J dropped 3; count of bases not matched to a gene: 4. Germline lookup yields CDR1 SGHKS and CDR2 YYEKEE (reference sequence). The CDR3 has 14 residues. The CDR3 reads CASSTWTGDYGYTF. Written as DNA, the CDR3 is TGTGCCAGCAGCACCTGGACAGGGGACTATGGCTACACCTTC.

This clonotype is categorized as medium-sized. The chain combines TRBV12-5 with TRBJ2-6; D is uncertain. Germline values: CDR1 LGHNT, CDR2 FRNRAP. The CDR3 sequence is 16 residues long. V was cut by 1 base and J by 0 bases, with 7 bases left in between. This CDR3 is CASGLGDGSGANVLTF. The CDR3 nucleotides read TGTGCTAGTGGTTTGGGTGACGGCTCTGGGGCCAACGTCCTGACTTTC.

In its sample, this clonotype was seen a few times. This chain links TRBV9 with TRBJ2-3; no definite D call. Trimming took 0 bases from V and 3 from J, leaving 5 bases between them. Germline-derived CDR1 and CDR2 are SGDLS and YYNGEE. The CDR3 is 13 residues long. The CDR3 here is CASSVAGTDTQYF. The CDR3 nucleotides read TGTGCCAGCAGCGTAGCCGGAACAGATACGCAGTATTTT.

This chain uses TRBV4-2 with TRBJ1-1, with a tentative D call TRBD1 (5 bases). Germline V CDR1 and CDR2: LGHNA, YNFKEQ. There are 13 residues in the CDR3. The V end lost 2 bases, the J end lost 7 bases, and 11 bases lay between the germline ends. The CDR3 is CASSQIKGDEAFF. The CDR3 bases are TGTGCCAGCAGCCAAATAAAAGGGGATGAAGCTTTCTTT.

In its sample, this clonotype was seen many times. For the CDR3, the DNA is TGTGCCAGCAGTTACACACTCGCGGAGGGGAACGAGCAGTACTTC. Translated: CASSYTLAEGNEQYF. The chain carries TRBV6-5 and TRBJ2-7, with a weak D call TRBD2 (6 bases). CDR1 is MNHEY and CDR2 is SVGAGI in the germline V gene. V dropped 2 bases and J dropped 5 bases, with 16 bases sitting between them. This CDR3 is built from 15 residues.

This chain connects TRBV25-1 to TRBJ2-7, with TRBD1 matching over 8 bases. V lost 7 bases, J lost 2 bases, and 4 bases stayed unmatched. Germline values: CDR1 MGHDK, CDR2 SYGVNS. The CDR3 is 13 amino acids. CDR3 loop: CASKRTGTYEQYF. The CDR3 coding sequence is TGTGCCAGCAAACGGACAGGGACCTACGAGCAGTACTTC.

This clonotype was seen at least ten times. CDR3 DNA sequence: TGTGCCAGCAGCTTGCCGGGACAAGTCGAAGCTTTCTTT. Translation gives CASSLPGQVEAFF. J is TRBJ1-1 and V is TRBV7-2; tentatively, D is TRBD1 (6 bases). From germline, CDR1 is SGHTA and CDR2 FQGNSA. Trimming removed 3 bases from V and 8 bases from J, with 13 bases in between. The CDR3 is 13 residues long.

This clonotype was detected many times. The rearrangement joins TRBV7-8 to TRBJ1-1; D is unclear. The CDR3 spans 13 residues. Germline V gene lookup returns CDR1 SGHVS and CDR2 FQNEAQ. The ends were cut back, 0 bases at V and 1 base at J, with 3 bases in the middle. The CDR3 loop reads CASSLARNTEAFF. The CDR3 DNA sequence: TGTGCCAGCAGCTTAGCTAGGAACACTGAAGCTTTCTTT.

V and J are TRBV18 and TRBJ1-3; tentative D call: TRBD1 (6 bases). CDR3 length equals 16 residues. CDR1 and CDR2 (germline): KGHSH, LQKENI. Trimming took 3 bases from V and 2 from J, leaving 14 bases between them. CDR3 protein: CASSPGMTGTGNTIYF. The CDR3 region has the DNA TGTGCCAGCTCACCTGGTATGACAGGCACTGGAAACACCATATATTTT.